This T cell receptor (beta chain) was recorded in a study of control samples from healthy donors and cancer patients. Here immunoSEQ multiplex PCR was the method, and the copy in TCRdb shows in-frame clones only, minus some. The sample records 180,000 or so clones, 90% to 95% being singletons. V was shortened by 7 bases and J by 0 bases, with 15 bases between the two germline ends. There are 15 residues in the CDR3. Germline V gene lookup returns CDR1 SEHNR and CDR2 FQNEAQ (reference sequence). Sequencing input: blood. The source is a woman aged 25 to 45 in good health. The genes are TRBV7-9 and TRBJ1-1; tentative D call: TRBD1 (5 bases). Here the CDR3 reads CASMRQTLMNTEAFF. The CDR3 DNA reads TGTGCCAGCATGCGACAGACCTTAATGAACACTGAAGCTTTCTTT.